The source of this TCR beta chain is a study of control samples from healthy donors and cancer patients. Measured with immunoSEQ multiplex PCR; TCRdb has only the in-frame clones, and not every one. Of hundreds of thousands of clones listed, around 90% are singletons. V dropped 7 bases and J dropped 6 bases, with 18 bases sitting between them. The length of the CDR3 is 14 residues. Per the germline V gene, CDR1 is MNHEY and CDR2 is SVGAGI. The sample was PBMCs. The genes are TRBV6-5 and TRBJ1-1; D may be TRBD1 (5 bases). This clonotype originated in a man aged 40-49 years with head and neck cancer. CDR3 in DNA: TGTGCCAGCATAACGGGGGGGGTAAAGGCTGAAGCTTTCTTT. Translation: CASITGGVKAEAFF.